This T cell receptor beta chain came from a study of blood T cell repertoires in COVID-19. Study-wide context: Italy, Spain and the United States were the sources of the convalescent and acute COVID-19 samples. In each case, the material was cDNA or gDNA derived from T cells, B-cell-depleted T cells, or PBMCs.

The CDR3 runs 16 residues. Germline CDR1 and CDR2: LGHNA and YSLEER. The V end lost 0 bases, the J end lost 3 bases, and 15 bases lay between the germline ends. Authors' data handling: How many nucleated cells were present was estimated from reference gene primer amplification. Libraries were prepared by immunoSEQ multiplex PCR; TCRdb keeps only in-frame clonotypes and omits some of them. V, J and clone size are those of that table, while D and trimming were read from the DNA. The sample records 65,000 to 75,000 clones, about 84% being singletons. J is TRBJ2-7 and V is TRBV4-3, with D possibly TRBD2 on 6 matching bases. The sample consisted of peripheral blood. This receptor was obtained from a human donor in a cohort sampled during active COVID-19. The CDR3: CASSQDTTRSLYEQYF. In nucleotides, the CDR3 is TGCGCCAGCAGCCAAGATACGACTAGGTCCCTCTACGAGCAGTACTTC.